The clone carrying this TCR beta chain was detected only a few times. Germline V gene sequence: CDR1 SGHRS, CDR2 YFSETQ. The length of the CDR3 is 14 residues. The germline V and J ends were trimmed by 4 bases and 5 bases, with 16 bases remaining between them. These data are taken from a study of blood T cell repertoires in COVID-19. Study-level information: The samples span acute and convalescent COVID-19 from the United States, Italy and Spain.

The repertoire was sequenced with immunoSEQ multiplex PCR; TCRdb's copy has only in-frame clones and lacks some. The sample yields approximately 210,000 clones, 80% to 90% seen once. The sequence came from a woman in her thirties or forties with active or convalescent COVID-19. The sequenced sample consisted of peripheral blood. The chain is built from TRBV5-1 and TRBJ2-7, with D tentatively TRBD1 (6 bases). The CDR3 sequence is CASSPLGAEDEQYF. CDR3 nucleotide sequence: TGCGCCAGCAGCCCCCTGGGGGCGGAGGACGAGCAGTACTTC. The full variable domain, completed using reference TRBV5-1 and TRBJ2-7, is KAGVTQTPRYLIKTRGQQVTLSCSPISGHRSVSWYQQTPGQGLQFLFEYFSETQRNKGNFPGRFSGRQFSNSRSEMNVSTLELGDSALYLCASSPLGAEDEQYFGPGTRLTVT.